These 18 T cell receptor beta chains share one sample of origin, sequenced in a study of cytomegalovirus exposure and HLA in healthy donors. The PCR had 60 Vbeta and 13 Jbeta primers. The data were produced by immunoSEQ multiplex PCR, yet TCRdb's version contains in-frame clones alone and is incomplete. The profile shows more than 150,000 clones, 70% to 80% of them singletons. The sample comprised PBMCs. The receptor source for this set is a young man in good health and CMV-seronegative.

V is TRBV19 and J is TRBJ1-6; a weak D match, TRBD1 (5 bases). CDR1 is LNHDA and CDR2 is SQIVND in the germline V gene (reference sequence). The V and J ends lost 5 bases and 4 bases respectively, with 15 bases between them. The CDR3 covers 16 residues. The CDR3 is CASSGTEGRYNSPLHF. DNA for the CDR3: TGTGCCAGTAGTGGGACGGAGGGCCGATATAATTCACCCCTCCACTTT.

This chain joins TRBV15 and TRBJ1-5; 10 nucleotides match TRBD1. Losses at the gene ends were 4 bases for V and 4 bases for J; bases not matched to a gene: 10. CDR1 is LNHNV and CDR2 is YYDKDF in the germline V gene (reference sequence). CDR3 length: 17 amino acids. The CDR3 nucleotides are TGTGCCACCAGCAAGGGTTTTGGGGGACAGGGGAATCAGCCCCAGCATTTT. Its protein is CATSKGFGGQGNQPQHF.

This rearrangement joins TRBV5-1 to TRBJ2-7; D is perhaps TRBD1 (5 bases). The CDR3 contains 15 residues. The germline V gene encodes CDR1 SGHRS and CDR2 YFSETQ. The V end lost 2 bases, the J end lost 5 bases, and 17 bases lay between the germline ends. CDR3 DNA sequence: TGCGCCAGCAGCTTTTCCCAAGGGGCCTCGAACGAGCAGTACTTC. Amino acid sequence: CASSFSQGASNEQYF.

The V and J genes are TRBV30 and TRBJ1-6, with no clear D. V shed 4 bases and J shed 9 bases, with 16 bases lying between them. This CDR3 has 14 amino acids. CDR1 is GTSNPN, CDR2 SVGIG, per germline (reference sequence). CDR3 amino acids: CAWNAAGNGSPLHF. The DNA of the CDR3 is TGTGCCTGGAACGCAGCCGGGAATGGTTCACCCCTCCACTTT.

The chain employs TRBV6-1 and TRBJ2-3, with D unclear. The germline V gene has CDR1 MNHNS and CDR2 SASEGT. This CDR3 region has 14 residues. V was trimmed by 6 bases and J by 0 bases, leaving 10 bases between them. CDR3: CASRLIFSTDTQYF. Written as DNA, the CDR3 is TGTGCCAGCAGACTCATCTTTAGCACAGATACGCAGTATTTT.

The chain has TRBV5-1 and TRBJ2-7, with 9 bases matching TRBD2. The germline CDR1 and CDR2 sequences are SGHRS and YFSETQ. J gave up 4 bases and V 4 bases, and 12 bases lay outside the gene matches. CDR3 size: 16 residues. The CDR3 loop reads CASSPLGAGGPYEQYF. The CDR3 region has the DNA TGCGCCAGCAGCCCACTGGGAGCGGGGGGACCGTACGAGCAGTACTTC.

The V gene is TRBV4-1, the J gene TRBJ2-3; 14 bases fit TRBD2. Germline V lookup: CDR1 MGHRA, CDR2 YSYEKL. With 5 bases clipped from V and 3 bases from J, the junction kept 7 bases outside the gene matches. The length of the CDR3 is 17 residues. CDR3 DNA sequence: TGCGCCAGCAGCAGGGGGACTAGCGGGAGCGGAACAGATACGCAGTATTTT. It codes for CASSRGTSGSGTDTQYF.

J is TRBJ2-5 and V is TRBV6-1; 7 bases are a match to TRBD2. The DNA end lines up better with TRBJ2-7; the J call may be wrong. The CDR3 runs 13 residues. Germline V CDR1 and CDR2: MNHNS, SASEGT. The CDR3 sequence is CASRAGTTYEQYF. CDR3 in DNA: TGTGCCAGCAGGGCCGGGACTACATACGAGCAGTACTTC.

The genes are TRBV30 and TRBJ1-6; D remains ambiguous. The ends were cut back, 8 bases at V and 2 bases at J, with 13 bases in the middle. Looked up from germline, CDR1 is GTSNPN and CDR2 is SVGIG (reference sequence). CDR3 length equals 14 residues. The CDR3 protein is CATEGVAYNSPLHF. The CDR3 DNA reads TGTGCCACCGAGGGAGTGGCCTATAATTCACCCCTCCACTTT.

The V gene is TRBV28, the J gene TRBJ1-2; tentative D call: TRBD1 (6 bases). CDR1 is MDHEN and CDR2 is SYDVKM in the germline V gene. Trimming removed 7 bases from V and 6 bases from J, with 9 bases in between. The CDR3 totals 11 residues. The chain's CDR3 is CASTYRDGYTF. The CDR3 coding sequence is TGTGCCAGCACGTACAGGGATGGCTACACCTTC.

V and J are TRBV28 and TRBJ1-5, with D unclear. The ends were cut back, 6 bases at V and 10 bases at J, with 13 bases in the middle. Germline V gene sequence: CDR1 MDHEN, CDR2 SYDVKM. CDR3 size: 12 residues. The CDR3 protein is CASRPTYEPQHF. CDR3 sequence (DNA): TGTGCCAGCAGACCGACTTACGAACCCCAGCATTTT. The full variable domain, its missing parts supplied by reference TRBV28 and TRBJ1-5, is DVKVTQSSRYLVKRTGEKVFLECVQDMDHENMFWYRQDPGLGLRLIYFSYDVKMKEKGDIPEGYSVSREKKERFSLILESASTNQTSMYLCASRPTYEPQHFGDGTRLSIL.

This chain's CDR3 is CASSLTASGFYNEQFF. In DNA form, the CDR3 reads TGTGCCAGCAGCTTAACGGCGTCAGGGTTCTACAATGAGCAGTTCTTC. The chain joins TRBV7-2 to TRBJ2-1, with D maybe TRBD1 (5 bases). The germline V and J ends were trimmed by 2 bases and 3 bases, with 14 bases remaining between them. CDR3 length equals 16 residues. CDR1 SGHTA and CDR2 FQGNSA come from the germline V gene.

The CDR3 here is CASSPGQGRNTIYF. The DNA of the CDR3 is TGTGCCAGCAGCCCCGGACAGGGACGAAACACCATATATTTT. The rearrangement links TRBV5-4 to TRBJ1-3; 8 positions match TRBD1. The CDR3 is 14 residues long. V lost 4 bases and J lost 5; bases outside the gene matches: 5. From germline, CDR1 is SGHNT and CDR2 YYREEE (reference sequence).

V and J are TRBV5-3 and TRBJ2-1; D might be TRBD2 (6 bases). TRBV5-3 is assigned to the ORF class and has an uncertain function. V lost 1 base and J 9 bases, leaving 20 bases between the germline ends. CDR3 length: 16 amino acids. The CDR3 region has the DNA TGTGCCAGAAGCTTGAAGGCGGGGCCCCATTGGAGTGAGCAGTTCTTC. This gives the protein CARSLKAGPHWSEQFF.

This clone turned up a few times. V usage is TRBV25-1 and J usage is TRBJ1-5, with 9 bases lining up with TRBD1. Trimming at V came to 3 bases and at J to 0 bases, leaving 6 bases not matched to a gene. Germline V gene lookup returns CDR1 MGHDK and CDR2 SYGVNS. CDR3 length: 17 amino acids. CDR3 nucleotides: TGTGCCAGCAGTGATGGACAGGGGACCCTTAGCAATCAGCCCCAGCATTTT. It encodes CASSDGQGTLSNQPQHF.

The CDR3 DNA sequence: TGTGCCAGCAGTGGGGCGGGGGGGCGTGGGGAGACCCAGTACTTC. Its translation is CASSGAGGRGETQYF. The V gene is TRBV2, the J gene TRBJ2-5, with 9 positions matching TRBD2. V dropped 4 bases and J dropped 5; count of bases not matched to a gene: 8. The CDR3 length is 15 residues. The germline V gene encodes CDR1 SNHLY and CDR2 FYNNEI.

Concerning this clone itself: The sample contains more than one DNA sequence encoding this CDR3. The chain carries TRBV5-1 and TRBJ1-1; TRBD1 might be the D (6 bases). CDR3 length: 14 amino acids. Germline V gene data show CDR1 as SGHRS and CDR2 as YFSETQ. Trimming stripped 0 bases from V and 1 base from J, with 7 bases between. The CDR3 region has the DNA TGCGCCAGCAGCTTGGTAGGGGGGAACACTGAAGCTTTCTTT. As protein: CASSLVGGNTEAFF.

V is TRBV7-2 and J is TRBJ2-7; no definite D call. Trimming removed 3 bases at V and 3 bases at J, with 6 bases between. Germline CDR1 is SGHTA and CDR2 is FQGNSA. The CDR3 loop spans 12 amino acids. CDR3 coding DNA: TGTGCCAGCAGCTTGAGCCTCTACGAGCAGTACTTC. This translates into CASSLSLYEQYF.